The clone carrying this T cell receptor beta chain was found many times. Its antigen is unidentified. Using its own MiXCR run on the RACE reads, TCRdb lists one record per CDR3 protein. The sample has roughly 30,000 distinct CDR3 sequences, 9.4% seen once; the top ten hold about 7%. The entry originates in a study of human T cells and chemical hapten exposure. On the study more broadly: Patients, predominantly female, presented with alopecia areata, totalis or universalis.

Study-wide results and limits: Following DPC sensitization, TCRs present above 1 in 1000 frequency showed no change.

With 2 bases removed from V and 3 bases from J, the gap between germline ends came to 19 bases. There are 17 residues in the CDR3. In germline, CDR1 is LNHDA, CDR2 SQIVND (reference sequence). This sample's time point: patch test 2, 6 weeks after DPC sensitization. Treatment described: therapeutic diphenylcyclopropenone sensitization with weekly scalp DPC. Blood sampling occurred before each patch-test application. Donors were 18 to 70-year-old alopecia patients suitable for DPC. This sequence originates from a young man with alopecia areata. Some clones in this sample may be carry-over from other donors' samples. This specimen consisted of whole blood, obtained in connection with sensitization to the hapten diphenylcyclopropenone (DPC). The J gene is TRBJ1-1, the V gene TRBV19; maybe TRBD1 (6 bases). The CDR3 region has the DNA TGTGCCAGTAGTATATACGGGACACCCCTGGGTGACACTGAAGCTTTCTTT. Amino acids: CASSIYGTPLGDTEAFF. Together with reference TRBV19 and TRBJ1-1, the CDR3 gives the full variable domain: DGGITQSPKYLFRKEGQNVTLSCEQNLNHDAMYWYRQDPGQGLRLIYYSQIVNDFQKGDIAEGYSVSREKKESFPLTVTSAQKNPTAFYLCASSIYGTPLGDTEAFFGQGTRLTVV.